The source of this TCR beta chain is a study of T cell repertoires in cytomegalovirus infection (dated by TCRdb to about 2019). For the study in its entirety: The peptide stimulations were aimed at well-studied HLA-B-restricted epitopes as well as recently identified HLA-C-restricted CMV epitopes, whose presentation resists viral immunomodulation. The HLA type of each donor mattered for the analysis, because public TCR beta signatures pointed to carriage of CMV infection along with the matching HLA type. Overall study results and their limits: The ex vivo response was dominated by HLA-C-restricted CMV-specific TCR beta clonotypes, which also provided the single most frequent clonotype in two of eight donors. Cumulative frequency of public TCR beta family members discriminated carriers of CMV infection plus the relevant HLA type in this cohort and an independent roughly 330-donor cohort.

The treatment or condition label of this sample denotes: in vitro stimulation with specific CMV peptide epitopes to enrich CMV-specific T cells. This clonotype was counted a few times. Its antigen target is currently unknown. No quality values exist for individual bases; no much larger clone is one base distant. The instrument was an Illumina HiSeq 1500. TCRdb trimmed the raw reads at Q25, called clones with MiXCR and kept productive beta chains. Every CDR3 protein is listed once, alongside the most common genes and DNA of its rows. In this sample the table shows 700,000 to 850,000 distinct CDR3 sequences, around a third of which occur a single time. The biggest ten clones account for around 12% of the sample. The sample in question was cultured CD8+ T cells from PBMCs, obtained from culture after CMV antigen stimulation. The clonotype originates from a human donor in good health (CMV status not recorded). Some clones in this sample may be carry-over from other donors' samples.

The bases are TGTGCCAGCAGTTACTCGTCGGAGAATCAGCCCCAGCATTTT. This translates into CASSYSSENQPQHF. The sequence is built from TRBV6-5 and TRBJ1-5; the D segment cannot be called with confidence. The CDR3 numbers 14 residues from cysteine through phenylalanine. The entry retains the CDR3 DNA only, 42 bases that are in frame from base 1. Deletion took 0 bases off V and 4 bases off J, with a span of 7 bases between the germline ends. According to the germline V gene, CDR1 reads MNHEY and CDR2 reads SVGAGI.